This T cell receptor (beta chain) emerged from a study of blood T cells in healthy people across ages. With a J-beta primer mix and a sample-barcoded 5' primer, a second PCR ran about 7 to 12 cycles. In TCRdb, the 5' RACE reads were re-called with MiXCR into one record per CDR3 protein. The sample comprises around 1.5 million distinct CDR3 sequences, 30% to 35% of which are singletons, and around 10% rests with the top ten. V was trimmed by 5 bases and J by 2 bases, leaving 18 bases between them. Germline CDR1 SGHVS, CDR2 FNYEAQ. This CDR3 region has 16 residues. The TCR was taken from a woman aged 30 to 39 in good health. This chain links TRBV7-6 with TRBJ1-1, with no clear D. Sequencing was done on a sample of blood. CDR3 loop: CASSPIIWAGNTEAFF. The DNA of the CDR3 is TGTGCCAGCAGCCCCATAATTTGGGCGGGAAACACTGAAGCTTTCTTT. Supplemented by reference TRBV7-6 and TRBJ1-1, the full variable domain reads GAGVSQSPRYKVTKRGQDVALRCDPISGHVSLYWYRQALGQGPEFLTYFNYEAQQDKSGLPNDRFSAERPEGSISTLTIQRTEQRDSAMYRCASSPIIWAGNTEAFFGQGTRLTVV.